A selection of T cell receptor beta chains follows, all from one sample in a study of shared clonotypes between healthy human individuals. Profiled with immunoSEQ multiplex PCR; TCRdb holds only in-frame clones, not every one. The table has about 2.4 million clones, 93% seen once. Material for sequencing was naive CD4+ T cells from PBMCs. These receptors were taken from a man between 18 and 29 years old in good health. Some clones in this sample may be carry-over from other donors' samples. CDR3s include the opening cysteine and the closing phenylalanine or tryptophan. Rows may omit the clone size; those that give it use once, few, many or a size class.

CDR3: CASSLAPGNYGYTF
V: TRBV5-1
size: NA
J: TRBJ1-2

CDR3: CATSFVFGTQYF
V: TRBV15
size: NA
J: TRBJ2-5

CDR3: CASSWRAGGETQYF
V: TRBV28
size: NA
J: TRBJ2-5

CDR3: CACFIAGDNYGYTF
V: TRBV30
size: NA
J: TRBJ1-2

CDR3: CASSGARFSYEQYF
V: TRBV6-1
size: NA
J: TRBJ2-7

CDR3: CASSRPGLAGGRYEQFF
V: TRBV28
size: NA
J: TRBJ2-1

CDR3: CASSIAFGVADTQYF
V: TRBV19
size: once
J: TRBJ2-3

CDR3: CASSRTSFRTGELFF
V: TRBV5-4
size: NA
J: TRBJ2-2

CDR3: CASSFRTSFNEQFF
V: TRBV28
size: NA
J: TRBJ2-1

CDR3: CASSETDSNQPQHF
V: TRBV2
size: NA
J: TRBJ1-5

CDR3: CASSLSAGVYEQYF
V: TRBV27
size: NA
J: TRBJ2-7

CDR3: CASSPLAGGPHEQFF
V: TRBV5-6
size: NA
J: TRBJ2-1

CDR3: CASSLGARTVNEKLFF
V: TRBV5-1
size: NA
J: TRBJ1-4

CDR3: CASNPVRSEAFF
V: TRBV19
size: NA
J: TRBJ1-1

CDR3: CASSRRPGRNTEAFF
V: TRBV6-5
size: NA
J: TRBJ1-1

CDR3: CASSSRVLEQFF
V: TRBV7-2
size: once
J: TRBJ2-1

CDR3: CASSLSLAPDTQYF
V: TRBV27
size: NA
J: TRBJ2-3

CDR3: CASSNRGYEQYF
V: TRBV19
size: NA
J: TRBJ2-7

CDR3: CASSKVRGQVGDIQYF
V: TRBV5-1
size: NA
J: TRBJ2-4

CDR3: CAWSVLAGSNTGELFF
V: TRBV30
size: NA
J: TRBJ2-2

CDR3: CASSFTPLTGAVTGELFF
V: TRBV7-6
size: NA
J: TRBJ2-2

CDR3: CASSLDRLRELFF
V: TRBV27
size: NA
J: TRBJ2-2

CDR3: CAWKGQGAWTEAFF
V: TRBV30
size: NA
J: TRBJ1-1

CDR3: CASSEPGVNNYGYTF
V: TRBV6-1
size: NA
J: TRBJ1-2

CDR3: CAISETYTGNTEAFF
V: TRBV10-3
size: NA
J: TRBJ1-1

CDR3: CASSSSTDTQYF
V: TRBV6-5
size: once
J: TRBJ2-3

CDR3: CASSRDFLEFF
V: TRBV6-5
size: NA
J: TRBJ2-1

CDR3: CASSPTGQKTQYF
V: TRBV7-9
size: NA
J: TRBJ2-3

CDR3: CSGGYQNIQYF
V: TRBV29-1
size: NA
J: TRBJ2-4

CDR3: CASVEDDRGRGEQYF
V: TRBV28
size: NA
J: TRBJ2-7

CDR3: CASSQGQGADTQYF
V: TRBV5-1
size: NA
J: TRBJ2-3